This is a list of T cell receptor beta chains from one sample in a study of human T cells and chemical hapten exposure. Each CDR3 protein gets one entry after TCRdb re-called the RACE reads with MiXCR. The data contain 45,000 to 60,000 distinct CDR3 sequences, about a tenth of them singletons. The starting material was whole blood, obtained in connection with sensitization to the hapten diphenylcyclopropenone (DPC). The source is a woman in her thirties or forties with alopecia areata. Some clones in this sample may be carry-over from other donors' samples. Each CDR3 is given with its conserved first and last residue. Each record gives: CDR3 DNA, CDR3 protein, clone size, V gene, J gene, D gene. A D gene is named only where the DNA matches it firmly. Only part of the rows carry a size: once, few, many, or a class if the clone is expanded.

TGTGCCAGCAGTGAAGGGACAGGGGCGGGCAATGAGCAGTTCTTC	CASSEGTGAGNEQFF	many	TRBV27	TRBJ2-1	TRBD1
TGTGCCAGCAGCTGGGACAGTATCTCTGGGGCCAACGTCCTGACTTTC	CASSWDSISGANVLTF	many	TRBV7-9	TRBJ2-6	TRBD1
TGTGCCAGCAGCCGGGGCTCAGGGGGCGGCAATGGCTACACCTTC	CASSRGSGGGNGYTF	many	TRBV5-4	TRBJ1-2	TRBD1
TGTGCCAGCAGTTTCCTAGGGAACACCATATATTTT	CASSFLGNTIYF	many	TRBV12-3/TRBV12-4	TRBJ1-3	NA
TGTGCCAGCAGCGGGAACACTGAAGCTTTCTTT	CASSGNTEAFF	NA	TRBV6-6	TRBJ1-1	NA
TGTGCCAGCTCACCACACAGGCGGGATGGCTACACCTTC	CASSPHRRDGYTF	NA	TRBV18	TRBJ1-2	NA
TGTGCCACCGGCCAGGCTGTCGGCACCGGGGAGCTGTTTTTT	CATGQAVGTGELFF	few	TRBV24-1	TRBJ2-2	NA
TGTGCCAGCTCACCCCATCGGGACGGATACGAGCAGTACTTC	CASSPHRDGYEQYF	NA	TRBV18	TRBJ2-7	NA
TGTGCCAGCAGTGATATGGTGGGGGGGCCGGAGGAGCAGTACTTC	CASSDMVGGPEEQYF	NA	TRBV6-1	TRBJ2-7	NA
TGCGCCAGCAGCCAAGACGGAAAAAATCAGCCCCAGCATTTT	CASSQDGKNQPQHF	NA	TRBV4-1	TRBJ1-5	NA
TGCGCCAGCAGCCAAGGACTAGCGGGGGCCTACGAGCAGTACTTC	CASSQGLAGAYEQYF	many	TRBV4-1	TRBJ2-7	TRBD2
TGCGCCAGCAGCAACTACCCACAGGATCTGAACTGCAATCAGCCCCAGCATTTT	CASSNYPQDLNCNQPQHF	few	TRBV5-1	TRBJ1-5	NA
TGTGCCTGGAGTCCATCGCGCGGGGGGAACGATGAGCAGTTCTTC	CAWSPSRGGNDEQFF	few	TRBV30	TRBJ2-1	TRBD2
TGCAGCGTGGGGACTACCCAAGAGACCCAGTACTTC	CSVGTTQETQYF	many	TRBV29-1	TRBJ2-5	TRBD2
TGTGCCAGCGGGTTCGGGTACGAGCAGTACTTC	CASGFGYEQYF	many	TRBV6-1	TRBJ2-7	NA
TGCGCCAGCAGCCAAGTACAGCTTCCACCCCTCCACTTT	CASSQVQLPPLHF	NA	TRBV4-1	TRBJ1-6	NA
TGTGCCAGCAGTCGCGACAGGGCTAAAGAAAAACTGTTTTTT	CASSRDRAKEKLFF	many	TRBV6-5	TRBJ1-4	TRBD1
TGTGCCTGGAGTGCTGGGCAGGGCGTCAGAGAAAAACTGTTTTTT	CAWSAGQGVREKLFF	many	TRBV30	TRBJ1-4	NA
TGTGCCTGGAGTGCAGGGAGTACTATGGGCTACACCTTC	CAWSAGSTMGYTF	NA	TRBV30	TRBJ1-2	NA
TGCGCCAGCAGCCCCCATTCCGGGGGACTAGCGGGGCCCACAGATACGCAGTATTTT	CASSPHSGGLAGPTDTQYF	NA	TRBV4-1	TRBJ2-3	TRBD2
TGTGCCAGCAGTATAGAAGCGGGCCTAGCCTACGAGCAGTACTTC	CASSIEAGLAYEQYF	NA	TRBV27	TRBJ2-7	NA
TGTGCCAGCAGCCCATCACATTCTGACTACGAGCAGTACTTC	CASSPSHSDYEQYF	many	TRBV3-1	TRBJ2-7	NA
TGTGCCAGCAGGGCCGCCGGGTCCTCTAATGAAAAACTGTTTTTT	CASRAAGSSNEKLFF	few	TRBV12-3/TRBV12-4	TRBJ1-4	NA
TGTACAGGGGCAGATGGAAACACCATATATTTT	CTGADGNTIYF	NA	TRBV29-1	TRBJ1-3	TRBD1
TGTGCCAGCAGCCCCGAATATCGGACGTCGAGTGGCTACACCTTC	CASSPEYRTSSGYTF	few	TRBV14	TRBJ1-2	NA
TGCGCCAGCAGCCTAACTGAAGATACGCAGTATTTT	CASSLTEDTQYF	NA	TRBV4-1	TRBJ2-3	NA
TGTGCCAGCAGCTTACCGACCGGTGGGGGCCCAAACAATGAGCAGTTCTTC	CASSLPTGGGPNNEQFF	NA	TRBV7-8	TRBJ2-1	NA
TGCGCCGGCAGCTTGAGCGCAGGACGCTATGGCTACACCTTC	CAGSLSAGRYGYTF	NA	TRBV5-1	TRBJ1-2	NA
TGTGCCAGCAGTTACTTCGGGGACTCTGGGGCCAACGTCCTGACTTTC	CASSYFGDSGANVLTF	few	TRBV6-2/TRBV6-3	TRBJ2-6	NA
TGCAGTGCTAGAGATCCGGCCTCGACGCCCTACGAGCAGTACTTC	CSARDPASTPYEQYF	NA	TRBV20-1	TRBJ2-7	NA
TGTGCCAGCAGCCAAGACGAAAGCGGGGGGTTCTACGAGCAGTACTTC	CASSQDESGGFYEQYF	medium-sized	TRBV4-2	TRBJ2-7	TRBD2
TGTGCCAGCTTGCGGGGCGGAGAAGAGGGGATGGATACGCAGTATTTT	CASLRGGEEGMDTQYF	few	TRBV7-6	TRBJ2-3	NA
TGCGCCAGCAGCCAAGATACCAGGTTACCCCAGTACTTC	CASSQDTRLPQYF	few	TRBV4-1	TRBJ2-5	NA
TGTGCCTGGACTAATGTAAGGTTAACCGGGGAGCTGTTTTTT	CAWTNVRLTGELFF	many	TRBV30	TRBJ2-2	NA
TGTGCCAGCAGTTCCCTTGACAGCAGTATTCAGCCCCAGCATTTT	CASSSLDSSIQPQHF	many	TRBV27	TRBJ1-5	NA
TGCGCCAGCAGCATGGTTGGACTAGCGGGGGGTGTCTTCACAGATACGCAGTATTTT	CASSMVGLAGGVFTDTQYF	many	TRBV5-1	TRBJ2-3	TRBD2
TGCAGTGCTAAAGAACTAGCGGGTACAGATACGCAGTATTTT	CSAKELAGTDTQYF	many	TRBV20-1	TRBJ2-3	TRBD2
TGCAGCGTTGTCAGGGGTTCCGGCTACACCTTC	CSVVRGSGYTF	few	TRBV29-1	TRBJ1-2	NA
TGCGCCAGCAGCCCTAGCGGGGTCGGACGGGGAGAGACCCAGTACTTC	CASSPSGVGRGETQYF	many	TRBV4-3	TRBJ2-5	TRBD2
TGCAGCGTCGGTAGTAGCAATCAGCCCCAGCATTTT	CSVGSSNQPQHF	many	TRBV29-1	TRBJ1-5	NA
TGTGCCAGCAGTTACCGGGACAGGGGTTCACCCCTCCACTTT	CASSYRDRGSPLHF	few	TRBV6-5	TRBJ1-6	TRBD1
TGTGCCAGCCTGGCCCATAGCAATCAGCCCCAGCATTTT	CASLAHSNQPQHF	many	TRBV2	TRBJ1-5	NA
TGCGCCAGCAGCCCACTGGGGGACACTGAAGCTTTCTTT	CASSPLGDTEAFF	many	TRBV5-1	TRBJ1-1	NA
TGCGCCAGCAGCTGGGGGCTAGCGGCAACAGATACGCAGTATTTT	CASSWGLAATDTQYF	few	TRBV5-1	TRBJ2-3	NA
TGTGCCAGCAAGGTGAAAGATACGCAGTATTTT	CASKVKDTQYF	few	TRBV6-1	TRBJ2-3	NA
TGTGCCAGCAGCCCGCACAGGGACACTGAAGCTTTCTTT	CASSPHRDTEAFF	NA	TRBV7-3	TRBJ1-1	NA
TGTGCCAGCAGTTCGAGTCAGGGGTACTATGGCTACACCTTC	CASSSSQGYYGYTF	NA	TRBV12-3/TRBV12-4	TRBJ1-2	NA
TGTGCCAGCAGCTTAGCGCGCTCCTACGAGCAGTACTTC	CASSLARSYEQYF	many	TRBV7-2	TRBJ2-7	NA
TGCAGCGTTGAAGGAAGAGGAGACAACTACGAGCAGTACTTC	CSVEGRGDNYEQYF	few	TRBV29-1	TRBJ2-7	NA
TGCGCCAGCTTAGGGCAGGGCGCGACCTACGAGCAGTACTTC	CASLGQGATYEQYF	few	TRBV10-2	TRBJ2-7	NA
TGTGCCAGCAGCCTGAGAGGGGGAGGACCCGGGGAGCTGTTTTTT	CASSLRGGGPGELFF	many	TRBV12-3/TRBV12-4	TRBJ2-2	NA
TGTGCCAGCAGCCCGTCGGGACAAGGGGATCTGAGCAATCAGCCCCAGCATTTT	CASSPSGQGDLSNQPQHF	few	TRBV5-6	TRBJ1-5	NA
TGTGCCAGCACCGGGCGGGGGGACATGGTCTTC	CASTGRGDMVF	few	TRBV2	TRBJ2-5	TRBD2
TGTGCCAGTAGTACCAAGGACAGCCTAAATCAGCCCCAGCATTTT	CASSTKDSLNQPQHF	many	TRBV19	TRBJ1-5	NA
TGCAGCGTTACTAGCGGGGGGTACAATGAGCAGTTCTTC	CSVTSGGYNEQFF	NA	TRBV29-1	TRBJ2-1	TRBD2
TGTGCCAGCAGTTTACCTACAGGGGCGGGGCAGCCCCAGCATTTT	CASSLPTGAGQPQHF	many	TRBV28	TRBJ1-5	TRBD1
TGTGCCAGCAGCGTAGGCGGGGGAAATCAGCCCCAGCATTTT	CASSVGGGNQPQHF	few	TRBV9	TRBJ1-5	NA
TGTGCCAGCAAGCGGGACCCCTCCTACAATGAGCAGTTCTTC	CASKRDPSYNEQFF	few	TRBV11-3	TRBJ2-1	TRBD2
TGCAGTGCTAGATTCACGGGACAAGGCGACTACAATGAGCAGTTCTTC	CSARFTGQGDYNEQFF	many	TRBV20-1	TRBJ2-1	NA
TGCAGCGTTGAAGGCCGGGATAGCTGGACCGGGGCCAACGTCCTGACTTTC	CSVEGRDSWTGANVLTF	NA	TRBV29-1	TRBJ2-6	NA